The next 12 T cell receptor beta chains were all read from a single sample in a study of blood T cells in healthy people across ages. A second PCR of roughly 7 to 11 cycles used a sample-barcoded 5' primer and a J-beta primer mix. TCRdb ran MiXCR on the 5' RACE reads and lists one entry per CDR3 protein. The sample consists of around 1,000,000 distinct CDR3 sequences, around 25% of them appearing once. These same records also appear under a second study, on T cells of mothers and their children.

Sequenced: blood. The receptors were gathered from a girl aged 2 to 9 in good health.

This clonotype was seen only a few times. The chain recombines TRBV7-8 with TRBJ2-1, with 7 bases lining up with TRBD1. The junction had 22 bases not matched to a gene; V was cut back by 3 bases and J by 2 bases. Germline-derived CDR1 and CDR2 are SGHVS and FQNEAQ. This CDR3 spans 21 amino acids. The CDR3 reads CASSLPIDPDRVRMTYNEQFF. For the CDR3, the DNA is TGTGCCAGCAGCTTGCCAATAGACCCCGACAGGGTTAGGATGACCTACAATGAGCAGTTCTTC.

The V call is TRBV11-2, the J call TRBJ2-3, with TRBD2 identical over 12 bases. CDR1 SGHAT and CDR2 FQNNGV come from the germline V gene. The CDR3 contains 20 residues. J was trimmed by 7 bases and V by 0 bases; bases with no gene match: 17. The CDR3 protein is CASSLDRKGGLAGNGYTQYF. CDR3 nucleotide sequence: TGTGCCAGCAGCTTAGATCGTAAAGGAGGACTAGCGGGGAATGGATATACGCAGTATTTT.

V and J are TRBV4-3 and TRBJ1-5, with D possibly matching TRBD1 (5 bases). V lost 0 bases and J lost 5, with 8 bases in between. Germline CDR1 LGHNA, CDR2 YSLEER. This CDR3 has 14 residues. The CDR3 reads CASSQDRADQPQHF. CDR3 DNA sequence: TGCGCCAGCAGCCAAGACAGGGCAGATCAGCCCCAGCATTTT.

The rearrangement links TRBV12-3 or TRBV12-4 to TRBJ2-5, with 13 bases that match TRBD2. Trimming at V came to 6 bases and at J to 3 bases, leaving 10 bases not matched to a gene. The CDR3 has 17 amino acids. The CDR3 protein is CASRWTSGSGGEETQYF. DNA of the CDR3: TGTGCCAGCAGGTGGACTAGCGGGAGTGGGGGAGAAGAGACCCAGTACTTC.

This clonotype showed up many times. This chain connects TRBV4-2 to TRBJ2-7; TRBD1 agrees at 7 bases. V trimming: 4 bases; J trimming: 3 bases; junction bases outside the gene matches: 6. Germline CDR1 LGHNA, CDR2 YNFKEQ. The CDR3 runs 14 residues. The CDR3 loop is CASSPVRDSYEQYF. In nucleotides, the CDR3 is TGTGCCAGCAGCCCAGTCCGGGACAGCTACGAGCAGTACTTC.

This sequence joins TRBV14 and TRBJ2-5; D not resolved. Germline CDR1 and CDR2: SGHDN and FVKESK. This CDR3 contains 12 residues. Trimming pared 0 bases from V and 5 bases from J, leaving 4 bases between. CDR3 sequence: CASSQEDETQYF. In DNA form, the CDR3 reads TGTGCCAGCAGCCAAGAGGACGAGACCCAGTACTTC.

This clonotype was seen only a few times. This chain links TRBV5-6 with TRBJ2-5; TRBD1 agrees at 11 bases. The CDR3 totals 18 residues. The germline V gene has CDR1 SGHDT and CDR2 YYEEEE. V lost 0 bases, J lost 4 bases, and 11 bases stayed unmatched. The chain's CDR3 is CASSLGTPGQGDGETQYF. Here the CDR3 DNA reads TGTGCCAGCAGCTTGGGGACCCCGGGACAGGGGGATGGAGAGACCCAGTACTTC. The whole variable domain, remainder taken from reference TRBV5-6 and TRBJ2-5, is DAGVTQSPTHLIKTRGQQVTLRCSPKSGHDTVSWYQQALGQGPQFIFQYYEEEERQRGNFPDRFSGHQFPNYSSELNVNALLLGDSALYLCASSLGTPGQGDGETQYFGPGTRLLVL.

This rearrangement joins TRBV29-1 to TRBJ1-1; maybe TRBD1 (5 bases). The CDR3 sequence is 12 residues long. Looked up from germline, CDR1 is SQVTM and CDR2 is ANQGSEA. The germline V and J ends were trimmed by 4 bases and 3 bases, with 9 bases remaining between them. The DNA for the CDR3 is TGCAGCGTTGTTTTACAGGACACTGAAGCTTTCTTT. Its protein product is CSVVLQDTEAFF.

Concerning this clonotype itself: A read error may produce the germline difference seen at one junction end. V and J are TRBV29-1 and TRBJ1-1, with a possible D match to TRBD1 (6 bases). This CDR3 is built from 15 residues. CDR1 is SQVTM, CDR2 ANQGSEA, per germline. Here the CDR3 DNA reads TGCAACGTTCCCACAGGGTTGGATATGAACACTGAAGCTTTCTTT. It specifies CNVPTGLDMNTEAFF.

In this sample, this clonotype turned up a few times. The chain joins TRBV6-5 to TRBJ1-1, with D possibly TRBD1 on 5 matching bases. CDR3 length equals 12 residues. Germline V gives CDR1 MNHEY, CDR2 SVGAGI. Between the trimmed V and J ends, which lost 4 bases and 8 bases, there was a span of 11 bases. The CDR3 loop is CASSSYPGEAFF. In DNA, the CDR3 is TGTGCCAGCAGTTCATACCCAGGGGAAGCTTTCTTT.

This clonotype was seen only a few times. The J gene is TRBJ2-1, the V gene TRBV4-3, with 8 nucleotides matching TRBD1. Germline CDR1 reads LGHNA; CDR2 reads YSLEER. This CDR3 has 15 residues. With 2 bases clipped from V and 7 bases from J, the junction kept 7 bases outside the gene matches. The CDR3 DNA is TGCGCCAGCAGCCAATTCGGGACAGGTCTGAATGAGCAGTTCTTC. Encoded protein: CASSQFGTGLNEQFF.

This rearrangement joins TRBV21-1 to TRBJ2-5. The DNA end favors TRBJ2-7, so the J call may be wrong. TRBV21-1 is an annotated pseudogene. CDR3 size: 15 residues. The CDR3 reads CASSRNNRVGYEQYF. The DNA of the CDR3 is TGTGCCAGCAGCAGAAATAATAGGGTTGGATACGAGCAGTACTTC.